The next 3 T cell receptor beta chains were all read from a single sample in a study of chemoradiotherapy in HPV16-positive cancers. Assay: immunoSEQ multiplex PCR; the TCRdb copy retains only in-frame clones and omits some. The sample has 9,500 to 15,000 clones, about 86% seen once. Sequences were derived from blood, sampled from a patient who underwent chemoradiotherapy. The receptors derive from a human donor with HPV-associated anogenital cancer.

This clone was seen only once. The rearrangement links TRBV7-9 to TRBJ1-1; D is perhaps TRBD1 (6 bases). The CDR3 has 15 residues. V shed 3 bases and J shed 1 base, with 12 bases lying between them. Germline V gene data show CDR1 as SEHNR and CDR2 as FQNEAQ (reference sequence). CDR3 coding DNA: TGTGCCAGCAGCTTCCTGGCAGGGGCGAACACTGAAGCTTTCTTT. Its translation is CASSFLAGANTEAFF.

The rearrangement uses TRBV2 and TRBJ2-2; 8 nucleotides match TRBD1. This CDR3 contains 15 residues. The trim removed 5 bases at V and 1 base at J, leaving 3 bases unmatched. The V gene's germline CDR1 is SNHLY and CDR2 FYNNEI. As DNA, the CDR3 is TGTGCCAGCAGTAGAGACAGGGGGAACACCGGGGAGCTGTTTTTT. This sequence encodes CASSRDRGNTGELFF. The variable domain in full, completed from reference TRBV2 and TRBJ2-2, reads EPEVTQTPSHQVTQMGQEVILRCVPISNHLYFYWYRQILGQKVEFLVSFYNNEISEKSEIFDDQFSVERPDGSNFTLKIRSTKLEDSAMYFCASSRDRGNTGELFFGEGSRLTVL.

This rearrangement joins TRBV18 to TRBJ2-5; the D gene is possibly TRBD2 (5 bases). This CDR3 spans 14 amino acids. The germline gives CDR1 KGHSH, CDR2 LQKENI. Trimming removed 0 bases from V and 5 bases from J, with 10 bases in between. CDR3 coding DNA: TGTGCCAGCTCACCACCTGAGGGAAGGGAGACCCAGTACTTC. Its protein is CASSPPEGRETQYF.